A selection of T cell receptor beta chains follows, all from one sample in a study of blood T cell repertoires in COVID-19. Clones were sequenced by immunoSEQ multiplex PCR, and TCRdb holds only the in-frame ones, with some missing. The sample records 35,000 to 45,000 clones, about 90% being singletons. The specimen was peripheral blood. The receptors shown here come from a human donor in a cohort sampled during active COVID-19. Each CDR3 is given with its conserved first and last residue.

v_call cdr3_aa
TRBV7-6 CASSLREARNEQFF
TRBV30 CAWSAIQGSGELFF
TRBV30 CAWSVGQVLNEQFF
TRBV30 CAWSGLAGGNEQYF
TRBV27 CASSQGLAGTTQYF
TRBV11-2 CASSLGQGPLLFRTF
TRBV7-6 CASSLAGDKADTGELFF
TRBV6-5 CASSYGSGGRVYF
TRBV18 CASTSGVGYGYTF
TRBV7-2 CASSVTGGAKNSPLHF
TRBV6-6 CASRRQNNSPLHF
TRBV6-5 CASSYARQGNQPQHF
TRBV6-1 CASSEVAFSGANVLTF
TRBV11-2 CASSLVSGGSGGVYEQYF
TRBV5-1 CASSLLGGLAGQEQYF
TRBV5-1 CASSLGTGFADTQYF
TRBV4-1 CASSQVWPGELFF
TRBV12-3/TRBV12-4 CASALAGTQYF
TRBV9 CASSPQAGGPGNEQFF
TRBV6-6 CASRNRDEQYF
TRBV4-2 CASSQDSAGASYNEQFF
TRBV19 CASRPGPYGYTF
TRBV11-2 CASSRPGTGMNTEAFF
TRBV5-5 CASSLDGTGTQYF
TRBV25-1 CASSALGPNGGYTF
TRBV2 CASNHRSDTQYF
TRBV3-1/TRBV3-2 CASSHQRQSDTQYF
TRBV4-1 CASSQGAGTGAHEQYF
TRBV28 CASSFGGGINYEQYF
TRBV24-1 CATSPGQGEGVGTDTQYF
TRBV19 CASSIGSTGLETQYF
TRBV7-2 CASSRVNEQFF
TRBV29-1 CSVVNSWTGYEQYF
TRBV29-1 CSVEDRDRGSPWGGYTF
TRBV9 CASSVAQGGTGKETQYF
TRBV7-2 CASSERLSGELFF
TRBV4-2 CASSQDTREEETQYF
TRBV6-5 CASSHTRGQGGHF
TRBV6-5 CASNSSDRPSSYEQYF
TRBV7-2 CASSQGLRADTQYF
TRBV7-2 CASSLATGTGVTYEQYF
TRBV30 CAWSPAGLAGVLDTQYF